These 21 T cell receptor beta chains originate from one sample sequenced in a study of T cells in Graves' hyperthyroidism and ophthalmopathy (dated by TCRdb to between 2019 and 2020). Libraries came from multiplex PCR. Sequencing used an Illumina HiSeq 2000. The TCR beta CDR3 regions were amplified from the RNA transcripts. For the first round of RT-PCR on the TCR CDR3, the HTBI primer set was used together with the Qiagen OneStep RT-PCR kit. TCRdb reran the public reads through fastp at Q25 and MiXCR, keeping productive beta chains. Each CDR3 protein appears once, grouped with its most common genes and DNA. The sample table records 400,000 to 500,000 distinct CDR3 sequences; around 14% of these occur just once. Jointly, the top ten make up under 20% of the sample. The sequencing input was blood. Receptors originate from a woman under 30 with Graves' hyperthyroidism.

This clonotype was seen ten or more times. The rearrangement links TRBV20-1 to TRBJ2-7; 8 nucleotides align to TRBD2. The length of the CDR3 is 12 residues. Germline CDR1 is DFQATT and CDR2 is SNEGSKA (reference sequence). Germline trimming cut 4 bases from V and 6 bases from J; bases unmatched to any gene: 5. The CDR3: CSAKRGRLEQYF. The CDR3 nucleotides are TGCAGTGCTAAGCGGGGGCGTCTCGAGCAGTACTTC.

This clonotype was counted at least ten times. DNA of the CDR3: TGTGCCAGCAGCTTGACCCAGGGGAAGGCCGGGGAGCTGTTTTTT. This sequence encodes CASSLTQGKAGELFF. This sequence joins TRBV11-2 and TRBJ2-2; tentatively, D is TRBD1 (6 bases). This CDR3 has 15 amino acids. With 3 bases removed from V and 6 bases from J, the gap between germline ends came to 14 bases. Germline V lookup: CDR1 SGHAT, CDR2 FQNNGV.

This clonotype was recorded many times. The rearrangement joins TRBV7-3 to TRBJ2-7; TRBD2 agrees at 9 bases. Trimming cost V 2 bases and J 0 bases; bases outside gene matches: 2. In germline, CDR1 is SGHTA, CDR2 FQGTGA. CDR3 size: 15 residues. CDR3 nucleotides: TGTGCCAGCAGCTTAGCGGGAGGGCCCTCCTACGAGCAGTACTTC. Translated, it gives CASSLAGGPSYEQYF.

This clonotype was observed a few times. The CDR3 DNA is TGTGCCAGTAGTCCCAGGGGACAGGGGAGCGGACCTGAGCAGTTCTTC. As protein: CASSPRGQGSGPEQFF. The V call is TRBV19, the J call TRBJ2-1; 10 bases agree with TRBD1. Per germline, CDR1 LNHDA and CDR2 SQIVND (reference sequence). The CDR3 is made up of 16 amino acids. The V and J ends lost 5 bases and 9 bases, in that order; junction bases with no gene match: 13.

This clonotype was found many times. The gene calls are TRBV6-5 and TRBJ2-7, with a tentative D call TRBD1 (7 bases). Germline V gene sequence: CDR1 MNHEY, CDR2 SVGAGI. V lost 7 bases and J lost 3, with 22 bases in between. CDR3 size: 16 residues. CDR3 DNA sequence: TGTGCCAGCACCAAAACTTCAGGGGGGTCCGGCTACGAGCAGTACTTC. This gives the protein CASTKTSGGSGYEQYF.

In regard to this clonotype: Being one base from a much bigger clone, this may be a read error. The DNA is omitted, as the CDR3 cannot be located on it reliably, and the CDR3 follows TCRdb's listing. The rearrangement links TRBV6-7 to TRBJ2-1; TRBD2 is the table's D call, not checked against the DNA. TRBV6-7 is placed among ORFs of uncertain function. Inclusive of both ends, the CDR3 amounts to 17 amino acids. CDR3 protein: CANSYPCRLAGHNEQFF.

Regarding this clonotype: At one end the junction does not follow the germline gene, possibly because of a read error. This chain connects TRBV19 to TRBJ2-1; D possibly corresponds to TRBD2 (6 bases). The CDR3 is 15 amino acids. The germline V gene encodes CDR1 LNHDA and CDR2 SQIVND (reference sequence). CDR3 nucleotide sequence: TGTGCCAGCAGTATAATGGCGGGATCGTACAATGAGCAGTTCTTC. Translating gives CASSIMAGSYNEQFF.

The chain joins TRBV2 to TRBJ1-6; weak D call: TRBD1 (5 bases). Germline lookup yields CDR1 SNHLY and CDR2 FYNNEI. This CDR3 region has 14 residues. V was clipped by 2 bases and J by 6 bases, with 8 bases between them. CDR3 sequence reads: CASSETRANSPLHF. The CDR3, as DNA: TGTGCCAGCAGTGAAACCAGGGCTAATTCACCCCTCCACTTT.

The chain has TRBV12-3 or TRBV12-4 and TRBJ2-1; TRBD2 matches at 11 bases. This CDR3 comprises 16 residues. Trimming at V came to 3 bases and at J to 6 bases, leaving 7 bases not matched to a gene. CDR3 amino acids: CASSFGTSGLANEQFF. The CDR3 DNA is TGTGCCAGCAGTTTCGGGACTAGCGGATTGGCCAATGAGCAGTTCTTC.

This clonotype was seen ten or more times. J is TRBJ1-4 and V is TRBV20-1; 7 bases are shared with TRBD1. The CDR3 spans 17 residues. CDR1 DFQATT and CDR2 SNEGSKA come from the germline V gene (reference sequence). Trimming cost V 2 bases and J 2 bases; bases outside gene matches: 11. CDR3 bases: TGCAGTGCTAGACCCACTCAAGGGGGCTTCACTAATGAAAAACTGTTTTTT. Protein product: CSARPTQGGFTNEKLFF.

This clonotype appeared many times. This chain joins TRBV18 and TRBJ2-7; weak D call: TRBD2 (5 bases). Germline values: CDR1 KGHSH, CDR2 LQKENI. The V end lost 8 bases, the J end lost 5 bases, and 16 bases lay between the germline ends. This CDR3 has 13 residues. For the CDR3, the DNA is TGTGCCAGCACGGTAGCGAATTATAACGAGCAGTACTTC. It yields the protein CASTVANYNEQYF.

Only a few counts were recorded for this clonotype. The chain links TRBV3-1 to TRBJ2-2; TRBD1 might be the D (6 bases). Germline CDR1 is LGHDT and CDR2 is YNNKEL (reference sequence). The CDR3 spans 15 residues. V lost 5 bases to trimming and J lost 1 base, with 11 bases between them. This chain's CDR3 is CASSRGWMNTGELFF. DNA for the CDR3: TGTGCCAGCAGCAGGGGGTGGATGAACACCGGGGAGCTGTTTTTT. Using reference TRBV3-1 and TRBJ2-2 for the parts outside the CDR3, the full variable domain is DTAVSQTPKYLVTQMGNDKSIKCEQNLGHDTMYWYKQDSKKFLKIMFSYNNKELIINETVPNRFSPKSPDKAHLNLHINSLELGDSAVYFCASSRGWMNTGELFFGEGSRLTVL.

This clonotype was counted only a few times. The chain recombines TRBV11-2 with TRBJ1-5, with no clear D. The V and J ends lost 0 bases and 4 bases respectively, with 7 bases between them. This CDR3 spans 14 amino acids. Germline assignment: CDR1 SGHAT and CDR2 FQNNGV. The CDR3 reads CASSLETANQPQHF. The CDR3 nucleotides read TGTGCCAGCAGCTTAGAAACAGCTAATCAGCCCCAGCATTTT.

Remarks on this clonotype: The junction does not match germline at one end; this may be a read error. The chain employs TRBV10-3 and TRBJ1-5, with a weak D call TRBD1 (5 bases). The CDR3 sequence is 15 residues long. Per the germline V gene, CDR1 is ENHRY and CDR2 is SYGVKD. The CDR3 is CAVSDGGDSNQPQHF. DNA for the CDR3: TGTGCCGTCAGTGATGGGGGGGATAGCAATCAGCCCCAGCATTTT.

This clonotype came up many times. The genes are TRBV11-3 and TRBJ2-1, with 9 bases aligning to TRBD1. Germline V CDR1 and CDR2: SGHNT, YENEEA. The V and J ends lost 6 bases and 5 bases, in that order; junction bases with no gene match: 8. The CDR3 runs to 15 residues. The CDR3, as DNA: TGTGCCAGCAGTCCTACAGGGGGCAGGCACAATGAGCAGTTCTTC. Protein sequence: CASSPTGGRHNEQFF. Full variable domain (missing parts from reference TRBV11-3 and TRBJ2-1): EAGVVQSPRYKIIEKKQPVAFWCNPISGHNTLYWYLQNLGQGPELLIRYENEEAVDDSQLPKDRFSAERLKGVDSTLKIQPAELGDSAVYLCASSPTGGRHNEQFFGPGTRLTVL.

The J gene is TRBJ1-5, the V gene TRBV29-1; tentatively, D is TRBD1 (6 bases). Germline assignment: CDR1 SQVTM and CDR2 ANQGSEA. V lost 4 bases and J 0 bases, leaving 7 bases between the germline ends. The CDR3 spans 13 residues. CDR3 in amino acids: CSVGGPSNQPQHF. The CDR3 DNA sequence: TGCAGCGTTGGGGGGCCTAGCAATCAGCCCCAGCATTTT.

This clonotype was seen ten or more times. DNA of the CDR3: TGTGCCAGCAGTTACCCCTCGGGGCACACTGAAGCTTTCTTT. Translation: CASSYPSGHTEAFF. The V call is TRBV12-3 or TRBV12-4, the J call TRBJ1-1, with D possibly TRBD1 on 5 matching bases. The CDR3 has 14 residues. Trimming cost V 4 bases and J 3 bases, with 12 bases left between them.

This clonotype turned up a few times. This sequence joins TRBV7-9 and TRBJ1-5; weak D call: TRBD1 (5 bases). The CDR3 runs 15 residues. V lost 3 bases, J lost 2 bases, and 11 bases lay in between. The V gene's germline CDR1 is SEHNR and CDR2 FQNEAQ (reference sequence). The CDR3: CASSLAGEGNQPQHF. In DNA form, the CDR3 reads TGTGCCAGCAGCTTGGCGGGGGAAGGCAATCAGCCCCAGCATTTT. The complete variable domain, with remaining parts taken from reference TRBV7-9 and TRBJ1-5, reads DTGVSQNPRHKITKRGQNVTFRCDPISEHNRLYWYRQTLGQGPEFLTYFQNEAQLEKSRLLSDRFSAERPKGSFSTLEIQRTEQGDSAMYLCASSLAGEGNQPQHFGDGTRLSIL.

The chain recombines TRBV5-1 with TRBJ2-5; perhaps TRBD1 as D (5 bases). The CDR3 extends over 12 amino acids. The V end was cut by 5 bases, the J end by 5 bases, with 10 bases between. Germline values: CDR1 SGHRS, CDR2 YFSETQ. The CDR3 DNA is TGCGCCAGCAGTCAGGGAACTGAGACCCAGTACTTC. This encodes CASSQGTETQYF. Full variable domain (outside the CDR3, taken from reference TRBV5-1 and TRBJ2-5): KAGVTQTPRYLIKTRGQQVTLSCSPISGHRSVSWYQQTPGQGLQFLFEYFSETQRNKGNFPGRFSGRQFSNSRSEMNVSTLELGDSALYLCASSQGTETQYFGPGTRLLVL.

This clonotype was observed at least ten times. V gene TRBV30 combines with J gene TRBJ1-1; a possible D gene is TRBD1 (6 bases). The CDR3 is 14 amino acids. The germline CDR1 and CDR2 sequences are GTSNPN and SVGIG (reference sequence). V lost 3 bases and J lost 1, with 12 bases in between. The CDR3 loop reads CAWRGGTENTEAFF. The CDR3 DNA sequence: TGTGCCTGGAGAGGGGGAACAGAGAACACTGAAGCTTTCTTT. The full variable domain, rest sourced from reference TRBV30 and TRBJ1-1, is SQTIHQWPATLVQPVGSPLSLECTVEGTSNPNLYWYRQAAGRGLQLLFYSVGIGQISSEVPQNLSASRPQDRQFILSSKKLLLSDSGFYLCAWRGGTENTEAFFGQGTRLTVV.

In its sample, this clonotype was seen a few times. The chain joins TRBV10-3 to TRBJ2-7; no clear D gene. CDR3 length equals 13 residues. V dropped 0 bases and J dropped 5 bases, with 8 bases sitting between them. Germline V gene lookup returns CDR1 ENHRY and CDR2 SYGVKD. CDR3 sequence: CAISESEAHEQYV. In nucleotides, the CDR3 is TGTGCCATCAGTGAGTCTGAGGCCCACGAGCAGTACGTC.